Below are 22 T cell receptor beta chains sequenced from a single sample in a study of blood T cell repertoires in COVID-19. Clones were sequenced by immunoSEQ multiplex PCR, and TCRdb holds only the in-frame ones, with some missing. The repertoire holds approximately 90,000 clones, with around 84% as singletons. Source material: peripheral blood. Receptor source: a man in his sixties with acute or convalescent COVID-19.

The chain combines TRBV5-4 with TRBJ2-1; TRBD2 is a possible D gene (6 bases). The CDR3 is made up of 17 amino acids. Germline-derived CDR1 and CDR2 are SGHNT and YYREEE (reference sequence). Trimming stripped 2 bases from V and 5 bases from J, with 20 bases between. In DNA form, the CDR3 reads TGTGCCAGCAGCTTACGGGCAGGTTCGGGGGTTAACAATGAGCAGTTCTTC. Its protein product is CASSLRAGSGVNNEQFF.

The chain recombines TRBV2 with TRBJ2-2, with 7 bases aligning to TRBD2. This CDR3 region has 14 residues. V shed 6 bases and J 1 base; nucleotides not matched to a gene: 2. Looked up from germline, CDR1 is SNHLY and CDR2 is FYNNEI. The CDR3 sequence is CASRERGNTGELFF. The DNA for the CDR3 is TGTGCCAGCAGGGAGCGGGGGAACACCGGGGAGCTGTTTTTT.

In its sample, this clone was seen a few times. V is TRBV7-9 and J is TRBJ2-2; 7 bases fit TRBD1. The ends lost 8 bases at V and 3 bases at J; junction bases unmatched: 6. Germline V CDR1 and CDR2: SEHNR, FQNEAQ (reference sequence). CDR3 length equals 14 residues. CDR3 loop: CASSPTGDTGELFF. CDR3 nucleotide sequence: TGTGCCAGCTCCCCCACAGGGGACACCGGGGAGCTGTTTTTT.

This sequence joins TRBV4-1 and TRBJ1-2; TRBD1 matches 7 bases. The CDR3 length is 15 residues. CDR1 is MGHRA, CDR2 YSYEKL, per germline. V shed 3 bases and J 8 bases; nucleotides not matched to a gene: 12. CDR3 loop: CASSQSYTGAWGYTF. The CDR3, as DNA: TGCGCCAGCAGCCAGTCCTATACAGGGGCCTGGGGCTACACCTTC.

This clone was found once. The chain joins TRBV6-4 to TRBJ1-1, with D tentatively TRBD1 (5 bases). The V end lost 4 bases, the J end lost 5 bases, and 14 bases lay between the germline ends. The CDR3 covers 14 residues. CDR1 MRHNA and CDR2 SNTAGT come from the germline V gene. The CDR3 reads CASSGWQGSTEAFF. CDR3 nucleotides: TGTGCCAGCAGTGGCTGGCAGGGAAGTACTGAAGCTTTCTTT.

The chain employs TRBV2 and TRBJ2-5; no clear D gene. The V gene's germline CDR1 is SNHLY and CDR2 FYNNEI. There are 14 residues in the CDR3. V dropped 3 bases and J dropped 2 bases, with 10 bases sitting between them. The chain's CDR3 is CASSDRLLQETQYF. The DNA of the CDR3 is TGTGCCAGCAGTGATCGTCTACTACAAGAGACCCAGTACTTC.

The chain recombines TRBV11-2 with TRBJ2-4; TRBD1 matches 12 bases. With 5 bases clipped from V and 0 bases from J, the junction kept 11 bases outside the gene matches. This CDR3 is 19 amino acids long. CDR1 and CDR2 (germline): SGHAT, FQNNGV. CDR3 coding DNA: TGTGCCAGCAGCCCGGGACAGGGGGCTCGACTTTTAGCCAAAAACATTCAGTACTTC. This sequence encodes CASSPGQGARLLAKNIQYF.

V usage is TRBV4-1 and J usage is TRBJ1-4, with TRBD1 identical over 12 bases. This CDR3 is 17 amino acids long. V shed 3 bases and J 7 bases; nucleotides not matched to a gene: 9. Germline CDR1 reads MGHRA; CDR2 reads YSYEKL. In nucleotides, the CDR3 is TGCGCCAGCAGCCAGGACAGGGACAGGGGGCTCGTTGAAAAACTGTTTTTT. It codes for CASSQDRDRGLVEKLFF.

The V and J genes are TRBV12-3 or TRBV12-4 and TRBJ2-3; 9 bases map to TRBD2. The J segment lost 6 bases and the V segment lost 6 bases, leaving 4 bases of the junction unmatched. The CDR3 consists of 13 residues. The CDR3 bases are TGTGCCAGCAGGATAGCGGGGGCGGATACGCAGTATTTT. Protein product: CASRIAGADTQYF.

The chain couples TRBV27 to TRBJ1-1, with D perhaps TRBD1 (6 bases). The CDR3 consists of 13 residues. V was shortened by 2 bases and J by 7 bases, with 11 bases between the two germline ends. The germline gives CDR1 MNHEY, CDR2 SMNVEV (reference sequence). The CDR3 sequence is CASSLKTGDEAFF. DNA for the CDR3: TGTGCCAGCAGTTTAAAGACAGGAGATGAAGCTTTCTTT.

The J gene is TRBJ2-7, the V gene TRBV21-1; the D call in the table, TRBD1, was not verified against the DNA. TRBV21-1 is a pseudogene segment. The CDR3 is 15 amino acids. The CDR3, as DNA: TGTGCCAGCAGCAGACCGGGACAGGGGGTCTACGAGCAGTACGTC. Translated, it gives CASSRPGQGVYEQYV.

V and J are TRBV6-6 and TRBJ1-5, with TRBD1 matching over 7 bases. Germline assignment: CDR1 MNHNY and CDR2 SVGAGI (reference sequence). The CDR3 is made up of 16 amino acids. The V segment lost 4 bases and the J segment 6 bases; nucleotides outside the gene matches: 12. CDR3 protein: CASSFLRQGGSQPQHF. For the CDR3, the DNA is TGTGCCAGCAGTTTCCTACGACAGGGTGGCTCTCAGCCCCAGCATTTT.

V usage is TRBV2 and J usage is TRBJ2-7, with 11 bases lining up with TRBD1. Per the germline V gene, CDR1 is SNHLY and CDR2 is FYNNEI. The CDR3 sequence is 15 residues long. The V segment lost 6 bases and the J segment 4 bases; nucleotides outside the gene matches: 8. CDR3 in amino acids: CASSWGTGGSYEQYV. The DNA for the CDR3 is TGTGCCAGCAGCTGGGGGACAGGGGGATCTTACGAGCAGTACGTC.

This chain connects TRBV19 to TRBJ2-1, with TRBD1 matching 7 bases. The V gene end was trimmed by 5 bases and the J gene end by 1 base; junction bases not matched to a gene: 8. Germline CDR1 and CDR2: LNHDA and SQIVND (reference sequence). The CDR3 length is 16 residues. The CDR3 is CASSSIRTGSYNEQFF. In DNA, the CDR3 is TGTGCCAGTAGTTCCATCAGGACAGGATCCTACAATGAGCAGTTCTTC.

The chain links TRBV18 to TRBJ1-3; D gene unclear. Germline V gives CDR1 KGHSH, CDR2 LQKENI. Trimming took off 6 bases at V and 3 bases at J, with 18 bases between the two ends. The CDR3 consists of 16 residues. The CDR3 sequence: CASSPYTESGGNTIYF. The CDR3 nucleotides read TGTGCCAGCTCGCCCTACACCGAGTCGGGTGGAAACACCATATATTTT.

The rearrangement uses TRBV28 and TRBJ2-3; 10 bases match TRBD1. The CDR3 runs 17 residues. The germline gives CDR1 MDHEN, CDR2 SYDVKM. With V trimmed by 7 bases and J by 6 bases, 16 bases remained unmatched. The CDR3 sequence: CASTTPLGTGDSDTQYF. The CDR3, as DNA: TGTGCCAGCACCACACCCTTGGGGACAGGGGATAGTGATACGCAGTATTTT.

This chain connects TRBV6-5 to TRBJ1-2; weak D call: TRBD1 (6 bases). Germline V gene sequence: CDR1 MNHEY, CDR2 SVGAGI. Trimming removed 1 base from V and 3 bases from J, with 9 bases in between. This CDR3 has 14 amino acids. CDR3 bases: TGTGCCAGCAGTTACTTCAGGGGCTACTATGGCTACACCTTC. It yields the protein CASSYFRGYYGYTF.

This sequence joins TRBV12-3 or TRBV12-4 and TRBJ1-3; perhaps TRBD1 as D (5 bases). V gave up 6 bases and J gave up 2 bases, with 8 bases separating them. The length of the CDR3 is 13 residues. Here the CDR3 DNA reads TGTGCCAGCAGATGGACAACTGGAAACACCATATATTTT. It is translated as CASRWTTGNTIYF.

The CDR3 DNA follows: TGTGCCAGCAATACGAACACCGGGGAGCTGTTTTTT. Translated: CASNTNTGELFF. The chain uses TRBV2 and TRBJ2-2; D gene ambiguous. The germline V and J ends were trimmed by 7 bases and 0 bases, with 3 bases remaining between them. This CDR3 is 12 amino acids long. Germline CDR1 SNHLY, CDR2 FYNNEI.

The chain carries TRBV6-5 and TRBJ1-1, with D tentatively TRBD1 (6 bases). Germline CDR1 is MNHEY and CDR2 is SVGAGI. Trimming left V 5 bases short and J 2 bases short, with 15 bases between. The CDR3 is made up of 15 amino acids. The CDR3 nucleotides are TGTGCCAGCAGTCTCAGGGGAGGGAGAAACACTGAAGCTTTCTTT. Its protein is CASSLRGGRNTEAFF.

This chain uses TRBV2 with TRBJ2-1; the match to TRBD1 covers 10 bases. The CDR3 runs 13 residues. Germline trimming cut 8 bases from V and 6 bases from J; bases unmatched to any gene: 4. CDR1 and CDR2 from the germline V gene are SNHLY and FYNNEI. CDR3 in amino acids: CASPGQGVNEQFF. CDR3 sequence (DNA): TGTGCCAGCCCAGGACAGGGGGTCAATGAGCAGTTCTTC.

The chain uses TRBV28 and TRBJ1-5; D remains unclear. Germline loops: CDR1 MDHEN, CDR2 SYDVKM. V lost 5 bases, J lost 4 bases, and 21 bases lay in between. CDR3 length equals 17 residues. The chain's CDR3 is CASSPSPLGRSNQPQHF. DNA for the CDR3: TGTGCCAGCAGTCCATCCCCCCTTGGCAGATCGAATCAGCCCCAGCATTTT.